These 8 T cell receptor beta chains were sequenced from one sample in a study of shared clonotypes between healthy human individuals. Method: immunoSEQ multiplex PCR; TCRdb's copy keeps in-frame clones and lacks some. The sample records 2 million to 3 million clones, approximately 93% being singletons. Sequenced material: naive CD4+ T cells from PBMCs. Subset specified: CD45RA+ positively selected. These receptor sequences come from a man younger than 35 in good health. Some clones in this sample may be carry-over from other donors' samples.

This rearrangement joins TRBV29-1 to TRBJ2-7, with D possibly matching TRBD2 (5 bases). Looked up from germline, CDR1 is SQVTM and CDR2 is ANQGSEA. This CDR3 has 14 amino acids. Trimming took off 4 bases at V and 0 bases at J, with 13 bases between the two ends. For the CDR3, the DNA is TGCAGCGTTGGTCTGCGGGTCTCCTCCTACGAGCAGTACTTC. Translated, it gives CSVGLRVSSYEQYF.

The CDR3, as DNA: TGTGCCTGGAGTGTGTCAACCAGGGGGCGTAGCTACACCTTC. Its translation: CAWSVSTRGRSYTF. The rearrangement links TRBV30 to TRBJ1-2; 8 bases are shared with TRBD1. J was trimmed by 9 bases and V by 0 bases; bases with no gene match: 9. Germline CDR1 reads GTSNPN; CDR2 reads SVGIG (reference sequence). CDR3 length equals 14 residues.

V usage is TRBV30 and J usage is TRBJ1-1; no clear D gene. Germline lookup yields CDR1 GTSNPN and CDR2 SVGIG (reference sequence). The CDR3 runs 16 residues. Trimming took 0 bases from V and 1 from J, leaving 15 bases between them. The CDR3 reads CAWSVRFGLTNTEAFF. DNA for the CDR3: TGTGCCTGGAGTGTACGTTTCGGGTTGACGAACACTGAAGCTTTCTTT.

This chain joins TRBV28 and TRBJ2-5; D unclear. V was trimmed by 6 bases and J by 4 bases, leaving 18 bases between them. The germline V gene encodes CDR1 MDHEN and CDR2 SYDVKM. The CDR3 spans 15 residues. The CDR3 spells CASRSWRSDRETQYF. The CDR3 DNA reads TGTGCCAGCAGATCTTGGCGGAGCGATCGAGAGACCCAGTACTTC.

The V and J genes are TRBV5-7 and TRBJ2-3, with 10 bases lining up with TRBD2. TRBV5-7 is an open reading frame whose function is uncertain. V lost 0 bases to trimming and J lost 5 bases; unmatched junction nucleotides: 9. The CDR3 is 17 residues long. CDR3 DNA sequence: TGTGCCAGCAGCTTGGAATGCAGCGGGAGGGCCGGAGATACGCAGTATTTT. Its protein is CASSLECSGRAGDTQYF.

This chain connects TRBV5-8 to TRBJ1-3; maybe TRBD1 (6 bases). The CDR3 sequence is 14 residues long. Germline CDR1 and CDR2: SGHTS and YDEGEE. The ends were cut back, 6 bases at V and 2 bases at J, with 12 bases in the middle. CDR3 sequence (DNA): TGTGCCAGCACCTTAACAGGGACTGGAAACACCATATATTTT. The encoded protein is CASTLTGTGNTIYF.

The chain couples TRBV5-4 to TRBJ1-3; D is ambiguous. Germline V gene data show CDR1 as SGHNT and CDR2 as YYREEE (reference sequence). The CDR3 is 14 amino acids. Trimming pared 4 bases from V and 2 bases from J, leaving 10 bases between. The CDR3 DNA is TGTGCCAGCAGCAGCCCGGCCACTGGAAACACCATATATTTT. Amino acids: CASSSPATGNTIYF.

The V gene is TRBV6-1, the J gene TRBJ2-5, with 9 bases matching TRBD1. Losses at the gene ends were 6 bases for V and 5 bases for J; bases not matched to a gene: 7. The CDR3 has 14 residues. Germline assignment: CDR1 MNHNS and CDR2 SASEGT. Here the CDR3 DNA reads TGTGCCAGCAGGGAACAGGGGGCGAGGGAGACCCAGTACTTC. Amino acid sequence: CASREQGARETQYF.